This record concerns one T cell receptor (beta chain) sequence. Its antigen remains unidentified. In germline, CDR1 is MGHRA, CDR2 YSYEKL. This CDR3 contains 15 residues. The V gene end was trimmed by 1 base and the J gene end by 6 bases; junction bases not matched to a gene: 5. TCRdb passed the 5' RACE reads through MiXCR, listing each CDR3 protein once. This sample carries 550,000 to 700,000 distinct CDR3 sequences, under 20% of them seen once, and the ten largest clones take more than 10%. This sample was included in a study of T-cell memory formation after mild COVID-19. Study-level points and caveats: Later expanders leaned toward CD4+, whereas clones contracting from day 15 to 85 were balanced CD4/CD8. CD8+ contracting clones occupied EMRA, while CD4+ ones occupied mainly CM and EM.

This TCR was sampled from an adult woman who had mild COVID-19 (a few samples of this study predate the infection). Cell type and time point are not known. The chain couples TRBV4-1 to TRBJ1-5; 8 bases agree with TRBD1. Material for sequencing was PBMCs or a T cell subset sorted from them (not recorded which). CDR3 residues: CASSQGQGASQPQHF. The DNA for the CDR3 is TGCGCCAGCAGCCAAGGGCAGGGGGCCAGTCAGCCCCAGCATTTT.